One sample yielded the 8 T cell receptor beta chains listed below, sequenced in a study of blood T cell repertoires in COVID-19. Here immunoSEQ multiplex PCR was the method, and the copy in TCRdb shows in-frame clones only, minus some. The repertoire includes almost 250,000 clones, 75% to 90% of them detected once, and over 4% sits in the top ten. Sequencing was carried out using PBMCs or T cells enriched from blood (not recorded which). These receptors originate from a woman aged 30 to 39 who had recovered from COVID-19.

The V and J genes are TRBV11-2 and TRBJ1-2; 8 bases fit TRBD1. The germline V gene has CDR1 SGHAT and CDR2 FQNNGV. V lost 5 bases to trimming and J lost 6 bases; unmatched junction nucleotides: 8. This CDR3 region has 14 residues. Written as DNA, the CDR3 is TGTGCCAGCAGCCAGGACAGGGCGGTACATGGCTACACCTTC. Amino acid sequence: CASSQDRAVHGYTF.

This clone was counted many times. The CDR3 loop is CSVLTGSVYLTNEKLFF. CDR3 sequence (DNA): TGCAGCGTTCTTACCGGGTCGGTCTATCTGACTAATGAAAAACTGTTTTTT. The rearrangement uses TRBV29-1 and TRBJ1-4; D not resolved. Germline V CDR1 and CDR2: SQVTM, ANQGSEA. The CDR3 extends over 17 amino acids. The germline V and J ends were trimmed by 5 bases and 2 bases, with 21 bases remaining between them.

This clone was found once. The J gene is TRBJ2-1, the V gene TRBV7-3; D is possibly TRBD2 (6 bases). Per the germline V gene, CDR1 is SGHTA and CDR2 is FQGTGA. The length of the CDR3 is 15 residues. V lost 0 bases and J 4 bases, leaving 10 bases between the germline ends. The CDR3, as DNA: TGTGCCAGCAGCTTAACCGGGGACTTTTACAATGAGCAGTTCTTC. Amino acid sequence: CASSLTGDFYNEQFF.

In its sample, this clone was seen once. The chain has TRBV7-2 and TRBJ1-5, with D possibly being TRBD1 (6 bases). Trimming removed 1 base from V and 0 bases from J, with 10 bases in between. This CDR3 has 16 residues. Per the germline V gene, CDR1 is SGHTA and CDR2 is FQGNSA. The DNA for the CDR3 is TGTGCCAGCAGCTTAGAGGGGACACTTAGCAATCAGCCCCAGCATTTT. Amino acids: CASSLEGTLSNQPQHF.

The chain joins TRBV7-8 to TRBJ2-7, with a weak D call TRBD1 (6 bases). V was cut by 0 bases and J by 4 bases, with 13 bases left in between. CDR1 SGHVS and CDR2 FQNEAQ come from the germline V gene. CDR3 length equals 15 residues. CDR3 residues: CASSLAGQFLYEQYF. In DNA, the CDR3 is TGTGCCAGCAGCTTAGCAGGACAGTTTTTGTACGAGCAGTACTTC.

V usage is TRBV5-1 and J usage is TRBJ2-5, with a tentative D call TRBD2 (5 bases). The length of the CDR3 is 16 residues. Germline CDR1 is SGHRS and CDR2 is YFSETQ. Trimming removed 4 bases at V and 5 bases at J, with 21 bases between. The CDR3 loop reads CASSGEAARRWETQYF. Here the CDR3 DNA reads TGCGCCAGCAGCGGCGAGGCAGCGCGGAGGTGGGAGACCCAGTACTTC.

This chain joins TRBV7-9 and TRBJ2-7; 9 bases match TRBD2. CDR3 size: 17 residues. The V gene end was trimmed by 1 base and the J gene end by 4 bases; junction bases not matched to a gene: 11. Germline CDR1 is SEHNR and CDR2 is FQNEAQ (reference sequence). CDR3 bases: TGTGCCAGCAGCTTAGGGGGTAGCGGGAGACCGGGGTACGAGCAGTACTTC. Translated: CASSLGGSGRPGYEQYF. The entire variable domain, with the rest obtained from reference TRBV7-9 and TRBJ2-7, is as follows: DTGVSQNPRHKITKRGQNVTFRCDPISEHNRLYWYRQTLGQGPEFLTYFQNEAQLEKSRLLSDRFSAERPKGSFSTLEIQRTEQGDSAMYLCASSLGGSGRPGYEQYFGPGTRLTVT.

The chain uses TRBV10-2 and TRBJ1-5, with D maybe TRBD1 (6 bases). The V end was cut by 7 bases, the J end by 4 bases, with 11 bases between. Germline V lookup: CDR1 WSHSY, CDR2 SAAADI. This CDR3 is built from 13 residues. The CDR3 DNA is TGCGCCAGCAACCGGGACACAAATCAGCCCCAGCATTTT. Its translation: CASNRDTNQPQHF.